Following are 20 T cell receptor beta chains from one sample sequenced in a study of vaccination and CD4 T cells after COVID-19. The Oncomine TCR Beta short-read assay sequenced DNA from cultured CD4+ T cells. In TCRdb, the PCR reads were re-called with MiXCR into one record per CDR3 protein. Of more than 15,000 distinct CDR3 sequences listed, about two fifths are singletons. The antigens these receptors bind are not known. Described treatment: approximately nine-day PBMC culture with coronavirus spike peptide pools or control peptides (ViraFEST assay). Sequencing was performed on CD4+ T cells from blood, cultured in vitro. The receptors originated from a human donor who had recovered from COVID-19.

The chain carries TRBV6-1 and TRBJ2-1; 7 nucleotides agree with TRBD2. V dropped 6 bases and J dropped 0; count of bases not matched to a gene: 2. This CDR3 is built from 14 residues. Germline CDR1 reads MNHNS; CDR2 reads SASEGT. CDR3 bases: TGTGCCAGCAGAGCTAGCGGCTCCTACAATGAGCAGTTCTTC. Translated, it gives CASRASGSYNEQFF.

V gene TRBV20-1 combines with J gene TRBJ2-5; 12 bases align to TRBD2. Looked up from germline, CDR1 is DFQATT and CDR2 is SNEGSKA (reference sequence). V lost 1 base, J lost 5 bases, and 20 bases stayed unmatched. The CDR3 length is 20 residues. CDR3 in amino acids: CSARVATSGRGWSIGETQYF. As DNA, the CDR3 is TGCAGTGCTAGAGTCGCGACTAGCGGGAGAGGATGGTCGATAGGGGAGACCCAGTACTTC.

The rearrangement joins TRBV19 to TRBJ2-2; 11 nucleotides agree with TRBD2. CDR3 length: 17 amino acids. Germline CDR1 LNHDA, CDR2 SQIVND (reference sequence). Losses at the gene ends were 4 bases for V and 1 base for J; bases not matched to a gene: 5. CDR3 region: CASSKRLAGKNTGELFF. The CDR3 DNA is TGTGCCAGTAGTAAAAGACTAGCGGGGAAGAACACCGGGGAGCTGTTTTTT.

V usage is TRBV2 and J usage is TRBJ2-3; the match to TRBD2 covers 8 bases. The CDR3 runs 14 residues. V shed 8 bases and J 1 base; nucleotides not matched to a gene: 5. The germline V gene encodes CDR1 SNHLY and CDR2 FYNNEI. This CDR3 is CASLREEGTDTQYF. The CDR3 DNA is TGTGCCAGCTTGCGGGAGGAGGGCACAGATACGCAGTATTTT. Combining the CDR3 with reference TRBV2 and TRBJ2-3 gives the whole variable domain EPEVTQTPSHQVTQMGQEVILRCVPISNHLYFYWYRQILGQKVEFLVSFYNNEISEKSEIFDDQFSVERPDGSNFTLKIRSTKLEDSAMYFCASLREEGTDTQYFGPGTRLTVL.

The CDR3 DNA is TGTGCCAGCAGCCAAGATCGGGGCGGCCCAGGCTACGAGCAGTACTTC. Amino acids: CASSQDRGGPGYEQYF. The rearrangement joins TRBV4-2 to TRBJ2-7; D may match TRBD1 or TRBD2 (5 bases each). The V end was cut by 0 bases, the J end by 3 bases, with 15 bases between. Germline V CDR1 and CDR2: LGHNA, YNFKEQ. The CDR3 length is 16 residues.

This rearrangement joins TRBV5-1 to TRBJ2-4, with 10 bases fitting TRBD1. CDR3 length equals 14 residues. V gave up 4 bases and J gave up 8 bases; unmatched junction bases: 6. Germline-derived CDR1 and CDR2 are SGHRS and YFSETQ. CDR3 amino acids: CASSPGQGDDIQYF. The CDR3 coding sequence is TGCGCCAGCAGCCCTGGACAGGGGGATGACATTCAGTACTTC.

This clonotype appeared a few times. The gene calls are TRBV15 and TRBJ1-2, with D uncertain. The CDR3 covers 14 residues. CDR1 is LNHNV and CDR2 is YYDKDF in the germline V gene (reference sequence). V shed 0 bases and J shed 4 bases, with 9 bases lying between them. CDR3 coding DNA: TGTGCCACCAGCAGAGAGGCTCTCTCCTATGGCTACACCTTC. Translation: CATSREALSYGYTF.

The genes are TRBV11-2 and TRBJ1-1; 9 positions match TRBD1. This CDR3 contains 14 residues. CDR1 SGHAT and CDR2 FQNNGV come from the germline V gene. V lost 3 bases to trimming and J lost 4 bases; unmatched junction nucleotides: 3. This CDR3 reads CASSFRQGVTEAFF. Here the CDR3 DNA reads TGTGCCAGCAGCTTCAGACAGGGGGTCACTGAAGCTTTCTTT.

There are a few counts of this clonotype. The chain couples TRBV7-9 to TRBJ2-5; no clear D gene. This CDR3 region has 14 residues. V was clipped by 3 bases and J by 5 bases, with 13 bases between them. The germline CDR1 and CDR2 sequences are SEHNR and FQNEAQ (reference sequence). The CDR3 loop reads CASSFQGGSETQYF. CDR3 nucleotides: TGTGCCAGCAGCTTTCAAGGTGGGTCGGAGACCCAGTACTTC.

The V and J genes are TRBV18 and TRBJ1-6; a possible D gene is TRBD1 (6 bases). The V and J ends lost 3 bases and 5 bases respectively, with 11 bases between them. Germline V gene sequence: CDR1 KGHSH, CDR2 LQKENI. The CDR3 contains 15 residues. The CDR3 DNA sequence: TGTGCCAGCTCACCGTGGACAGCCGATAATTCACCCCTCCACTTT. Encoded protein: CASSPWTADNSPLHF.

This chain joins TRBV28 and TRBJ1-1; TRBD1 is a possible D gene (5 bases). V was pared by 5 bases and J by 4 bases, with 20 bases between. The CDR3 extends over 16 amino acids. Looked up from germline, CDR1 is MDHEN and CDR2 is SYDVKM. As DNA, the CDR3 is TGTGCCAGCAGTCTGTTTCTGGGGGGGGTAAGCACTGAAGCTTTCTTT. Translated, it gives CASSLFLGGVSTEAFF.

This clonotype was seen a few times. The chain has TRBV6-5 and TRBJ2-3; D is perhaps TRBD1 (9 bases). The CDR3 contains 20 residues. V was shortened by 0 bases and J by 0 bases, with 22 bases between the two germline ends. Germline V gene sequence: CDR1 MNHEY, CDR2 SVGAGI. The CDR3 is CASSYSGQGLGTRSTDTQYF. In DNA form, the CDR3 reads TGTGCCAGCAGTTACTCGGGACAGGGTTTAGGGACTAGAAGCACAGATACGCAGTATTTT.

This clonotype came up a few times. CDR3 residues: CASSRGRLGVTGYTF. In DNA form, the CDR3 reads TGTGCCAGTAGCAGGGGGCGCCTCGGGGTTACTGGCTACACCTTC. The J gene is TRBJ1-2, the V gene TRBV19; TRBD1 matches at 8 bases. The germline CDR1 and CDR2 sequences are LNHDA and SQIVND (reference sequence). The CDR3 totals 15 residues. J gave up 7 bases and V 6 bases, and 13 bases lay outside the gene matches. Variable domain in full (rest from reference TRBV19 and TRBJ1-2): DGGITQSPKYLFRKEGQNVTLSCEQNLNHDAMYWYRQDPGQGLRLIYYSQIVNDFQKGDIAEGYSVSREKKESFPLTVTSAQKNPTAFYLCASSRGRLGVTGYTFGSGTRLTVV.

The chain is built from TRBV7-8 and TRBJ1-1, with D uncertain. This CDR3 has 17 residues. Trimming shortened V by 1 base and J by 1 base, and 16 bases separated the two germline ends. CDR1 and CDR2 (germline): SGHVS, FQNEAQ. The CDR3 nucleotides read TGTGCCAGCAGCTTAGGGCGAGCCGCCATAAGGAACACTGAAGCTTTCTTT. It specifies CASSLGRAAIRNTEAFF.

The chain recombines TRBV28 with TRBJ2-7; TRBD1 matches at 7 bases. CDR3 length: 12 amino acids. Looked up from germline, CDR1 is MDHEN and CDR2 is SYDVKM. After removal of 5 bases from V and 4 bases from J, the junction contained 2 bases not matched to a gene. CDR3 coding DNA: TGTGCCAGCAGTCTGACAGGGTACGAGCAGTACTTC. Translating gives CASSLTGYEQYF.

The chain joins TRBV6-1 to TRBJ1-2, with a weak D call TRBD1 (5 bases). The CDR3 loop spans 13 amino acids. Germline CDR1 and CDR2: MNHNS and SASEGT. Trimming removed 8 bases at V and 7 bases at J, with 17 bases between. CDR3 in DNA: TGTGCCAGCTTCAGGGCCCGCGGCGGTGGCTACACCTTC. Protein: CASFRARGGGYTF.

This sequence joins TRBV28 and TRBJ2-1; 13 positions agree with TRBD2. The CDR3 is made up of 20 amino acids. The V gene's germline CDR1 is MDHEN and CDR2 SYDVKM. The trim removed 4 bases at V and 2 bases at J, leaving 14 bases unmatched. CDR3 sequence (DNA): TGTGCCAGCAGTTCCCCCCTCCTCCCGGGACTAGCGGGGACCTACAATGAGCAGTTCTTC. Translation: CASSSPLLPGLAGTYNEQFF.

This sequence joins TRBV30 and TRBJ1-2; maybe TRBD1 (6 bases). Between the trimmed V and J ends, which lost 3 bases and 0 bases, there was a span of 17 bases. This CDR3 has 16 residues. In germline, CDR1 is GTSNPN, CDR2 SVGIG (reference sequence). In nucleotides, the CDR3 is TGTGCCTGGAGAAAATGGACAGTTGGGTCTAACTATGGCTACACCTTC. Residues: CAWRKWTVGSNYGYTF.

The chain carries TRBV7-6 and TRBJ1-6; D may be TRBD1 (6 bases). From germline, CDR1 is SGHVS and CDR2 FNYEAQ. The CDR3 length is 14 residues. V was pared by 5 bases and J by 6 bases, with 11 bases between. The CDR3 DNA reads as TGTGCCAGCAGCCAACGGGGGCCTAATTCACCCCTCCACTTT. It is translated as CASSQRGPNSPLHF.

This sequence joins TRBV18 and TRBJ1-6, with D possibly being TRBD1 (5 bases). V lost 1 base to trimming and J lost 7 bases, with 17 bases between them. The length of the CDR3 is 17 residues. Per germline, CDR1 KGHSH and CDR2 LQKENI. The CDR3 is CASSPRHGAETNSPLHF. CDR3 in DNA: TGTGCCAGCTCACCACGTCACGGGGCAGAGACCAATTCACCCCTCCACTTT. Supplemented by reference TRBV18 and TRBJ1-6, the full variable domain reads NAGVMQNPRHLVRRRGQEARLRCSPMKGHSHVYWYRQLPEEGLKFMVYLQKENIIDESGMPKERFSAEFPKEGPSILRIQQVVRGDSAAYFCASSPRHGAETNSPLHFGNGTRLTVT.